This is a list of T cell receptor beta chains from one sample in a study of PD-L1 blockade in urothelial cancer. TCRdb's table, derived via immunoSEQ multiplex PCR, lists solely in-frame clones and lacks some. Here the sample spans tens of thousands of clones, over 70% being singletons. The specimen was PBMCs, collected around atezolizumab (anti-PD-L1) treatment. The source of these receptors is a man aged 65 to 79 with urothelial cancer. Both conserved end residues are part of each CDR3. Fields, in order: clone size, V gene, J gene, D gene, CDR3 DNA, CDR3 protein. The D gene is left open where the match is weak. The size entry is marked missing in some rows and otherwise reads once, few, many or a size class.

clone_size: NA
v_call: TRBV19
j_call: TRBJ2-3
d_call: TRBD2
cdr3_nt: TGTGCCAGTAGTCTAACCGGGACTAGCCGGGATACGCAGTATTTT
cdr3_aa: CASSLTGTSRDTQYF

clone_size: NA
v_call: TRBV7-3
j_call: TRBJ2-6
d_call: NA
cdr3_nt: TGTGCCAGCAGCCTAGGGGCCGGGGCCAACGTCCTGACTTTC
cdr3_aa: CASSLGAGANVLTF

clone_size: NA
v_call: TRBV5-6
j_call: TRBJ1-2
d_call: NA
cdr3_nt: TGTGCCAGCAGTCGTGGGCTTGGCTATGGCTACACCTTC
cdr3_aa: CASSRGLGYGYTF

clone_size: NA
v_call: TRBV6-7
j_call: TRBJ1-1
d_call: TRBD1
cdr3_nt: TGTGCCAGCTCAGGCAGGGGGCAGTACACTGAAGCTTTCTTT
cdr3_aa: CASSGRGQYTEAFF

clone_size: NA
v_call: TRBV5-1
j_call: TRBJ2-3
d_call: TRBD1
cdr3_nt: TGCGCCAGCAGCTACCGGGACAGAGATACGCAGTATTTT
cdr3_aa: CASSYRDRDTQYF

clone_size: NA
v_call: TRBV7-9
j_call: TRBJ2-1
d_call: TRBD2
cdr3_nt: TGTGCCAGCAGCTTAGCGAACGCGGGAGGGAACAATGAGCAGTTCTTC
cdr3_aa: CASSLANAGGNNEQFF

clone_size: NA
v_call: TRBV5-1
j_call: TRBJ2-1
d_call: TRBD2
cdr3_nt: TGCGCCAGCAGTTCACTAGCGGGAGCGGGCAATGAGCAGTTCTTC
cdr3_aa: CASSSLAGAGNEQFF

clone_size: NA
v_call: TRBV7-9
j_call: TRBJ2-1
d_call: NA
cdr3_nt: TGTGCCAGCAGCTCTCCCTCTGGGAGCTCCTACAATGAGCAGTTCTTC
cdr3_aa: CASSSPSGSSYNEQFF

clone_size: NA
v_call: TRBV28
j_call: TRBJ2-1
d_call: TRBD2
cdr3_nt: TGTGCCAGCAGTTTCCCCAAACTAGCGGGAAACTACAATGAGCAGTTCTTC
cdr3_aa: CASSFPKLAGNYNEQFF

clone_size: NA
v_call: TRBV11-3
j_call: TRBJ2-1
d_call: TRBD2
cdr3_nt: TGTGCCAGCAGCTCCCTGGGGACTAGCGGGAAGAATGAGCAGTTCTTC
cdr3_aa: CASSSLGTSGKNEQFF

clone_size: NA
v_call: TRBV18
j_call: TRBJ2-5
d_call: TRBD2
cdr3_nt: TGTGCCAGCTCACGAACTAGCGAAGAGGAGACCCAGTACTTC
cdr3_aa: CASSRTSEEETQYF

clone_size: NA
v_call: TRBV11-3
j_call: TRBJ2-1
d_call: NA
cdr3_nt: TGTGCCAGCAGCTCGCTAGCCGATGAGCAGTTCTTC
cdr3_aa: CASSSLADEQFF

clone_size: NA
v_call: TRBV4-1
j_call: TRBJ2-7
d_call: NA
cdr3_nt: TGCGCCAGCAGCCGGGACTCACGCCGGAGCTCCTACGAGCAGTACTTC
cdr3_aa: CASSRDSRRSSYEQYF

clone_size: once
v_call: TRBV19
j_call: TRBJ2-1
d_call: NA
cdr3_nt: TGTGCCAGTAGTCTGACTAGATTAAACCCGGGTGAGCAGTTCTTC
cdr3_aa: CASSLTRLNPGEQFF

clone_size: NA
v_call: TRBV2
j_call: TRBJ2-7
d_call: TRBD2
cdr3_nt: TGTGCCAGCAGTGACGGGAGGTTGAGCTACGAGCAGTACTTC
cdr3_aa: CASSDGRLSYEQYF

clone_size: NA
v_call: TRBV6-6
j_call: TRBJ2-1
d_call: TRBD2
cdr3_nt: TGTGCCAGCACCCCTAGCGGGAGTCGAGGCGGGCAGTTCTTC
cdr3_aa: CASTPSGSRGGQFF

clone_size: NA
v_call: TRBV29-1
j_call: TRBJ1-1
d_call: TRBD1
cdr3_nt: TGCAGCGTAGCGACAGGGGCGAACACTGAAGCTTTCTTT
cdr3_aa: CSVATGANTEAFF

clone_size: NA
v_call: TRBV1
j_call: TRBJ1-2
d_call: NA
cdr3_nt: TGCACCAGCAGCCTCGGGAGCTCCTGGACGGCCTACCACTATGGCTACACCTTC
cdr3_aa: CTSSLGSSWTAYHYGYTF

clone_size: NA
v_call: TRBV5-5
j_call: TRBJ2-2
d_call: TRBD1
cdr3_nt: TGTGCCAGCAGCAGTACAGGGGTCACCGGGGAGCTGTTTTTT
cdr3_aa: CASSSTGVTGELFF

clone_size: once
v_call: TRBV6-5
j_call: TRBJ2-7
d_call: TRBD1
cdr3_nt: TGTGCCAGCAGTTACTCAGCAGGACAGGGCTACGAGCAGTACTTC
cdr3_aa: CASSYSAGQGYEQYF

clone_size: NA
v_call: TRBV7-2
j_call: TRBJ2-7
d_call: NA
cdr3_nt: TGTGCCAGCAGCTTAGATGGGGGGGCGAGTCTCGAGCAGTACTTC
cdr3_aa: CASSLDGGASLEQYF

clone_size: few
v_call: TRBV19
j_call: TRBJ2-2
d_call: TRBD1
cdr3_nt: TGTGCCAGTACCCGGACAGGGACCACCGGGGAGCTGTTTTTT
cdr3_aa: CASTRTGTTGELFF

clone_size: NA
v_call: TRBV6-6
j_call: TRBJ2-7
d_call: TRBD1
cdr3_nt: TGTGCCAGCAGTGACACAGGGGGTTCCTACGAGCAGTACTTC
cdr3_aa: CASSDTGGSYEQYF

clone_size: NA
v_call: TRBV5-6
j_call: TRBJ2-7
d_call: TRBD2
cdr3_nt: TGTGCCAGCAGTTTTACTAGCGGGAGGGAGTACTTC
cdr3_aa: CASSFTSGREYF

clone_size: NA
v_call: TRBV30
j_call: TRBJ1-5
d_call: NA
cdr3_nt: TGTGCCTGGAAAGAATCTCGAGGAATTCAGCCCCAGCATTTT
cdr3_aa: CAWKESRGIQPQHF